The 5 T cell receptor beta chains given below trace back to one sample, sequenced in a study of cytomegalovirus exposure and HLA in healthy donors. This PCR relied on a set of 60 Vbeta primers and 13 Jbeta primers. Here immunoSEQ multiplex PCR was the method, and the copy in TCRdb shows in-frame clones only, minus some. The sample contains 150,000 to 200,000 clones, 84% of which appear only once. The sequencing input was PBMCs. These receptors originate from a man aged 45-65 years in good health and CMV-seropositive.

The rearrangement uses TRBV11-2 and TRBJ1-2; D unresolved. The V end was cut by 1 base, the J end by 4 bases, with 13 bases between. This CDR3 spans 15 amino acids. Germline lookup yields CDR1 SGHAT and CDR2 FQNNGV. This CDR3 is CASSLVLDPGYGYTF. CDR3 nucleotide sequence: TGTGCCAGCAGCTTAGTCCTAGACCCGGGCTATGGCTACACCTTC. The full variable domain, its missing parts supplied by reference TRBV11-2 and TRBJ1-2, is EAGVAQSPRYKIIEKRQSVAFWCNPISGHATLYWYQQILGQGPKLLIQFQNNGVVDDSQLPKDRFSAERLKGVDSTLKIQPAKLEDSAVYLCASSLVLDPGYGYTFGSGTRLTVV.

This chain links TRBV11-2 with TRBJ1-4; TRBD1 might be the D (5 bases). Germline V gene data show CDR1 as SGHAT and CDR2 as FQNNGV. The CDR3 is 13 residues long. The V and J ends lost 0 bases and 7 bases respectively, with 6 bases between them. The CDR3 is CASSLEGGEKLFF. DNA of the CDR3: TGTGCCAGCAGCTTAGAGGGGGGTGAAAAACTGTTTTTT.

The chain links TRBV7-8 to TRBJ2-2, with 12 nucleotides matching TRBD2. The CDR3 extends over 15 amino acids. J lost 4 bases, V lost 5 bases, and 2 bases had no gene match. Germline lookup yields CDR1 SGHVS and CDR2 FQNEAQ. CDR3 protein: CASSPTSGGTGELFF. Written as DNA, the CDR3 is TGTGCCAGCAGCCCGACTAGCGGGGGCACCGGGGAGCTGTTTTTT.

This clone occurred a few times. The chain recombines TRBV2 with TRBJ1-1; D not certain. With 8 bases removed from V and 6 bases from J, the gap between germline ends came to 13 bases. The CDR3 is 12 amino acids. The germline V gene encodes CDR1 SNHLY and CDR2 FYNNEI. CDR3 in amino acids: CASVRLSSEAFF. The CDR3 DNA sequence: TGTGCCAGCGTAAGATTGAGTTCTGAAGCTTTCTTT.

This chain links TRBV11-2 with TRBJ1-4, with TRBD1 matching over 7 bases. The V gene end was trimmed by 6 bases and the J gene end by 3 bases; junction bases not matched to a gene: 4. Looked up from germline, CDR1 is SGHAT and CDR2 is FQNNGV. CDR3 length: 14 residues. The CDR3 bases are TGTGCCAGCAGACCGGGACAGCCTAATGAAAAACTGTTTTTT. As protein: CASRPGQPNEKLFF.